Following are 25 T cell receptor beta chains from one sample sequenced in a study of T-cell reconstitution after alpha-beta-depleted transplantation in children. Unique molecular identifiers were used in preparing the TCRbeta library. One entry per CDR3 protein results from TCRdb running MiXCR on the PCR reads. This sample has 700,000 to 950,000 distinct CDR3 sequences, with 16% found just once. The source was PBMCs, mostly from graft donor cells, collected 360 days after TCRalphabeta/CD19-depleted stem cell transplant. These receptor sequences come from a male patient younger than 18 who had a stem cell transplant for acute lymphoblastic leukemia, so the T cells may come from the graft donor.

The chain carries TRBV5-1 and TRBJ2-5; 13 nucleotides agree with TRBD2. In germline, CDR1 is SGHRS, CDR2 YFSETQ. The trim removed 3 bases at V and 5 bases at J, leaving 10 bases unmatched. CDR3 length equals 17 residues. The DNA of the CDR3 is TGCGCCAGCAGCTGGGGCACTAGCGGGAGGGCCTGGGAGACCCAGTACTTC. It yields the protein CASSWGTSGRAWETQYF.

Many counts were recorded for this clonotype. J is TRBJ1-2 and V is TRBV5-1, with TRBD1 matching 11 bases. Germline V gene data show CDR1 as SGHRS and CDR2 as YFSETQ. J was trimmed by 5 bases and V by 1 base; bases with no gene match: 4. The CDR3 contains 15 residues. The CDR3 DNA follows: TGCGCCAGCAGCTTGTCAGGACAGGGGGCTTATGGCTACACCTTC. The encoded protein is CASSLSGQGAYGYTF. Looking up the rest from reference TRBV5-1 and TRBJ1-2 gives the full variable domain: KAGVTQTPRYLIKTRGQQVTLSCSPISGHRSVSWYQQTPGQGLQFLFEYFSETQRNKGNFPGRFSGRQFSNSRSEMNVSTLELGDSALYLCASSLSGQGAYGYTFGSGTRLTVV.

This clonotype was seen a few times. CDR3 in amino acids: CASSRNRENYGYTF. CDR3 DNA: TGTGCCAGCAGCCGGAACAGGGAGAACTATGGCTACACCTTC. The rearrangement links TRBV27 to TRBJ1-2; D perhaps matches TRBD1 (6 bases). The germline CDR1 and CDR2 sequences are MNHEY and SMNVEV (reference sequence). This CDR3 spans 14 amino acids. Trimming pared 6 bases from V and 2 bases from J, leaving 13 bases between.

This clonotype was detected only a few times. DNA of the CDR3: TGTGCCAGCTCACTCACCCGGTCCTCAAGATCCTACGAGCAGTACTTC. Residues: CASSLTRSSRSYEQYF. The chain couples TRBV18 to TRBJ2-7; D gene uncertain. Germline V gene sequence: CDR1 KGHSH, CDR2 LQKENI. This CDR3 has 16 residues. The V end was cut by 4 bases, the J end by 1 base, with 17 bases between.

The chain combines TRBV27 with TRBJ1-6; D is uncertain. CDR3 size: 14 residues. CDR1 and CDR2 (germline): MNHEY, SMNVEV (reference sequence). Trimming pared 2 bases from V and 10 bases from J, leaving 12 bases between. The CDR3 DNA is TGTGCCAGCAGTTTACCGAAAGTAGGCTCACCCCTCCACTTT. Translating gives CASSLPKVGSPLHF.

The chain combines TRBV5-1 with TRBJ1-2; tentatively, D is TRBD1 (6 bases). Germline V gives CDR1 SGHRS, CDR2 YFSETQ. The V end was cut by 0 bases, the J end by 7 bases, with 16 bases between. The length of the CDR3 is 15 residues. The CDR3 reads CASSLVGRGPGGYTF. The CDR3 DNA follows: TGCGCCAGCAGCTTGGTCGGCAGGGGACCGGGTGGCTACACCTTC.

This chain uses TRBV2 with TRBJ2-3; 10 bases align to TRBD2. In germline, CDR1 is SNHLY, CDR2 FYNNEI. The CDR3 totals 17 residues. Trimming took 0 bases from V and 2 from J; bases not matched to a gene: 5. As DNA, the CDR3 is TGTGCCAGCAGTGAAGCGCGGGGGACTAGCGCCACAGATACGCAGTATTTT. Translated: CASSEARGTSATDTQYF.

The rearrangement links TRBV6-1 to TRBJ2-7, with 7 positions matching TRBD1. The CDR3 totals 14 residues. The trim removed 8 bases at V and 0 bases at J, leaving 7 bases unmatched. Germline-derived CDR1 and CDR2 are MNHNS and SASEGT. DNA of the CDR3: TGTGCCAGCCTCCGACGACAGGGCTCCTACGAGCAGTACTTC. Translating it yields CASLRRQGSYEQYF.

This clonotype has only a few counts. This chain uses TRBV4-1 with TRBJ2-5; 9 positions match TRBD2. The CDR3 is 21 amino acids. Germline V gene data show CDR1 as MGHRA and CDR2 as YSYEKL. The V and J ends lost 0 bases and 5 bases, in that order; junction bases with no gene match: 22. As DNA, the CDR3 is TGCGCCAGCAGCCAAGAAAGACTCGCTAGCGGGAAGCCAGTTTCCCCGGAGACCCAGTACTTC. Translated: CASSQERLASGKPVSPETQYF.

DNA for the CDR3: TGTGCCAGCAGCCAACCCGGGACAGGGGGTTTTTACGAGCAGTACTTC. As protein: CASSQPGTGGFYEQYF. The chain links TRBV4-2 to TRBJ2-7; 11 nucleotides match TRBD1. V shed 2 bases and J 4 bases; nucleotides not matched to a gene: 7. The CDR3 has 16 residues. CDR1 and CDR2 from the germline V gene are LGHNA and YNFKEQ.

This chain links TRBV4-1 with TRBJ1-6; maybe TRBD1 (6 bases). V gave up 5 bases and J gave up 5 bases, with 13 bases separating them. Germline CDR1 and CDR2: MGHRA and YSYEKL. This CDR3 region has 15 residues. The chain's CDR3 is CASSYRDTDNSPLHF. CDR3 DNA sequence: TGCGCCAGCAGCTACCGGGACACGGATAATTCACCCCTCCACTTT.

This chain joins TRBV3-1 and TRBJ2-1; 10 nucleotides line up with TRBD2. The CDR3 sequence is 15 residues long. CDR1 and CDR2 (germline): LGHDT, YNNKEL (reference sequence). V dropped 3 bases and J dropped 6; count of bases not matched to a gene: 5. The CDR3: CASSHTLAGANEQFF. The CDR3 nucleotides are TGTGCCAGCAGCCACACCCTAGCGGGAGCCAATGAGCAGTTCTTC.

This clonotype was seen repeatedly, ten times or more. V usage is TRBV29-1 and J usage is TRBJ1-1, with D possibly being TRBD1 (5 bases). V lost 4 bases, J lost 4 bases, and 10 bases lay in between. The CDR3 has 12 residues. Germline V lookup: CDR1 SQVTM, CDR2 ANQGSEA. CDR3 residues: CSVATGPTEAFF. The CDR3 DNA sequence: TGCAGCGTTGCAACGGGGCCCACTGAAGCTTTCTTT.

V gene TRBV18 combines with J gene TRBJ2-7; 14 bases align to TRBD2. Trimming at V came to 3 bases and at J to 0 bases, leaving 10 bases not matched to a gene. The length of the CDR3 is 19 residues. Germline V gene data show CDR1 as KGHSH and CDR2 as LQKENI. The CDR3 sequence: CASSPLGLAGGRSSYEQYF. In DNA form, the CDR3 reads TGTGCCAGCTCACCCCTAGGACTAGCGGGAGGACGGTCCTCCTACGAGCAGTACTTC.

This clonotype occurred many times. CDR3 sequence reads: CSARQGGNQPQHF. In DNA, the CDR3 is TGCAGTGCTAGACAGGGGGGCAATCAGCCCCAGCATTTT. The chain is built from TRBV29-1 and TRBJ1-5; 9 bases are a match to TRBD1. Germline V gene sequence: CDR1 SQVTM, CDR2 ANQGSEA. This CDR3 has 13 amino acids.

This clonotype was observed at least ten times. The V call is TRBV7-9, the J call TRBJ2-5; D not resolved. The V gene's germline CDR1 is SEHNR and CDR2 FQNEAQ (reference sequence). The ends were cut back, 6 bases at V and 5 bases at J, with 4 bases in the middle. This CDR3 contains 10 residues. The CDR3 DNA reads TGTGCCAGCAGTTTGGAGACCCAGTACTTC. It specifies CASSLETQYF.

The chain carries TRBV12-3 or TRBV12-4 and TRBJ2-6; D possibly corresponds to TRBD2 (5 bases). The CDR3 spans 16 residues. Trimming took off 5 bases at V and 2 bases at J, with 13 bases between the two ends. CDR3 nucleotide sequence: TGTGCCAGCAGTCTACGACGGGAAGCTGGGGCCAACGTCCTGACTTTC. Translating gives CASSLRREAGANVLTF.

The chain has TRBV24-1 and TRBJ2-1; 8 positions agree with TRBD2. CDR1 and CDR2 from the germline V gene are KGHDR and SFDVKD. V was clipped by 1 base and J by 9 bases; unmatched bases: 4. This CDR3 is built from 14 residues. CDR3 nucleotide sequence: TGTGCCACCAGTGATTTTAGCGGGATGGGTGAGCAGTTCTTC. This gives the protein CATSDFSGMGEQFF.

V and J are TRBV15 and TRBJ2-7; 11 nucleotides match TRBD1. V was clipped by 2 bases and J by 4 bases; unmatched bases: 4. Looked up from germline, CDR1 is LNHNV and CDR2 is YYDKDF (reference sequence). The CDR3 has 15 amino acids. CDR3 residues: CATSRPGTGGYEQYF. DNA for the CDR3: TGTGCCACCAGCAGACCCGGGACAGGGGGTTACGAGCAGTACTTC.

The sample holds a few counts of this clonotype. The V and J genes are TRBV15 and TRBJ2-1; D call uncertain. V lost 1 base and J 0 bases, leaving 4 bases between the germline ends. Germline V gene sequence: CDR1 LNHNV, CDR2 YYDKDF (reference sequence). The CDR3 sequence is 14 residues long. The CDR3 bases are TGTGCCACCAGCAGAGCTGGCTCCTACAATGAGCAGTTCTTC. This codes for CATSRAGSYNEQFF.

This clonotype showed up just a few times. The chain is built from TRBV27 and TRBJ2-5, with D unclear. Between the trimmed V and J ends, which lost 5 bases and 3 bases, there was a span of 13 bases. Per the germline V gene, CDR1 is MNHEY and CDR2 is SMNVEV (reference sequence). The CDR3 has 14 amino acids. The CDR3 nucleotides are TGTGCCAGCAGTCCACGTTCACGCAAAGAGACCCAGTACTTC. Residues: CASSPRSRKETQYF.

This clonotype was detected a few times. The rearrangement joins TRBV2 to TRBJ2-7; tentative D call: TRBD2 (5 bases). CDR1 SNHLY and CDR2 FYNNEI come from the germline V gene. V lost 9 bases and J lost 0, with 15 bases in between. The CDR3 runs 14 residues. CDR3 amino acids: CASELSGYSYEQYF. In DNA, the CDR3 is TGTGCCAGTGAGCTAAGCGGCTACTCCTACGAGCAGTACTTC.

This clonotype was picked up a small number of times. CDR3 sequence: CASSLRRAVETQYF. CDR3 DNA: TGCGCCAGCAGCTTGCGGAGGGCCGTGGAGACCCAGTACTTC. This rearrangement joins TRBV5-1 to TRBJ2-5; D is perhaps TRBD2 (6 bases). The V and J ends lost 1 base and 5 bases respectively, with 12 bases between them. This CDR3 contains 14 residues. The germline V gene has CDR1 SGHRS and CDR2 YFSETQ.

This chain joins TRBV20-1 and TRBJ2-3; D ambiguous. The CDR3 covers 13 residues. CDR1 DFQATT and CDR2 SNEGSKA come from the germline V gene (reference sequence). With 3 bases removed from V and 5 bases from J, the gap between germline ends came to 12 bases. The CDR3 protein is CSASSKTGDTQYF. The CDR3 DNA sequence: TGCAGTGCTAGTAGCAAGACGGGAGATACGCAGTATTTT.

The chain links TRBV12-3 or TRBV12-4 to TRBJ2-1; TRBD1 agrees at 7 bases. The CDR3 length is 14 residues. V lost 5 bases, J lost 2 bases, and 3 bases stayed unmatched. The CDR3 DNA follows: TGTGCCAGCAGTCACACAGGGGCCTACAATGAGCAGTTCTTC. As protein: CASSHTGAYNEQFF.